This record covers a single T cell receptor beta chain. The data belong to a study of blood T cell repertoires in COVID-19. The germline CDR1 and CDR2 sequences are SNHLY and FYNNEI. V shed 7 bases, J shed 6 bases, and the junction held 7 bases outside the gene matches. The CDR3 runs to 14 residues. Repertoires were generated with immunoSEQ multiplex PCR, while TCRdb's copy carries only in-frame clones and drops some. Among approximately 130,000 clones listed, almost 80% were seen once. This sequence originates from a human donor in a cohort sampled during active COVID-19. The sequencing input was peripheral blood. The V and J genes are TRBV2 and TRBJ1-4; 8 positions agree with TRBD1. For the CDR3, the DNA is TGTGCCAGCATGACTGGGACAGGATATGAAAAACTGTTTTTT. Protein product: CASMTGTGYEKLFF.